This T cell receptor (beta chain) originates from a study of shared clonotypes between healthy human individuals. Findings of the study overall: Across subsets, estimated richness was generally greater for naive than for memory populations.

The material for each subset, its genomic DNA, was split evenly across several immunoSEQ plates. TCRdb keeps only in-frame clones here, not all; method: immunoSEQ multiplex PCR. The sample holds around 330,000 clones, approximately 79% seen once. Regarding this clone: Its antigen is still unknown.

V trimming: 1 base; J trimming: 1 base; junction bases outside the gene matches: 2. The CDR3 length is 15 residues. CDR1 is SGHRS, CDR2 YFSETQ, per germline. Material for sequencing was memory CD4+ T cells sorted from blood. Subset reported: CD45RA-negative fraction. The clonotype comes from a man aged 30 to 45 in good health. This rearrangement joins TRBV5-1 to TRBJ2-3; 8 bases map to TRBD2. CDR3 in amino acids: CASSLILAGTDTQYF. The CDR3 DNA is TGCGCCAGCAGCTTGATACTAGCGGGCACAGATACGCAGTATTTT. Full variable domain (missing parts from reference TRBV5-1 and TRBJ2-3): KAGVTQTPRYLIKTRGQQVTLSCSPISGHRSVSWYQQTPGQGLQFLFEYFSETQRNKGNFPGRFSGRQFSNSRSEMNVSTLELGDSALYLCASSLILAGTDTQYFGPGTRLTVL.